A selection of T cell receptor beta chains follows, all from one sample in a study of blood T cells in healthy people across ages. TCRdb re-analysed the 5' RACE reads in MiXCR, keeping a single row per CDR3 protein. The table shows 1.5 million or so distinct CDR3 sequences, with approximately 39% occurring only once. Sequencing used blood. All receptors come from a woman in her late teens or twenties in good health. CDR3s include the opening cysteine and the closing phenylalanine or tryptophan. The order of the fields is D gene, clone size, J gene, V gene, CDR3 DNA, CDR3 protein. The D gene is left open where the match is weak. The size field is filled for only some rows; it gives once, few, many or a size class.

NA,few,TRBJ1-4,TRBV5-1,TGCGCCAGCAGCCCGAACCCAGACACTATTAATGAAAAACTGTTTTTT,CASSPNPDTINEKLFF
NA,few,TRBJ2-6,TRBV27,TGTGTCAGCAGTTTATCCGGGGGGCGTCTTCGAAAGGGGGCCAACGTCCTGACTTTC,CVSSLSGGRLRKGANVLTF
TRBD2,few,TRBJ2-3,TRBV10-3,TGTGCCATCAGCCCAGCGGGGGACCTCACAGATACGCAGTATTTT,CAISPAGDLTDTQYF
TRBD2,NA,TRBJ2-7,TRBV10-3,TGTGCCATCAGTGAGTCTAGCGGGAGGCCCCCCTACAATGAGCAGTACTTC,CAISESSGRPPYNEQYF
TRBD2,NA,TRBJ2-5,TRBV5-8,TGTGCCAGCAGCTTCGGGACTAGCGGGAGGGCCGTACAAGAGACCCAGTACTTC,CASSFGTSGRAVQETQYF
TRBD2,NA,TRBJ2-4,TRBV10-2,TGCGCCAGCAGTGAGAGGCTAGCGGGAAACATTCAGTACTTC,CASSERLAGNIQYF
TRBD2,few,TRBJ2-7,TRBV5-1,TGCGCCAGCAGCTCGGGGGTCGCGGGAGGCTCCTACGAGCAGTACTTC,CASSSGVAGGSYEQYF
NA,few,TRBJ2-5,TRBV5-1,TGCGCCAGCAGCTTAGCATTCGGGGACTCCCAGTACTTC,CASSLAFGDSQYF
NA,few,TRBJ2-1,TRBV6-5,TGTGCCAGCAGTTACCAGACACGGGTCAAGTCGGGTGAGCAGTTCTTC,CASSYQTRVKSGEQFF
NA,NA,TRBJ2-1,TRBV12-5,TGTGCTAGTGGCTCGGGACTTTCATCCTACAATGAGCAGTTCTTC,CASGSGLSSYNEQFF
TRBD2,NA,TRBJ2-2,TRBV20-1,TGCAGTGCTCTTGGGACTAGCGTTACCGGGGAGCTGTTTTTT,CSALGTSVTGELFF
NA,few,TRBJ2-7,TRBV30,TGTGCCTGGAGTACAGGCCGCTACGAGCAGTACTTC,CAWSTGRYEQYF
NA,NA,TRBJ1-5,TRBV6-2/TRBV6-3,TGTGCCAGCAGTATAGACTCTCATCAGCCCCAGCATTTT,CASSIDSHQPQHF
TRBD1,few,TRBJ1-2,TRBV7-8,TGTGCCAGCAGCTCAACTTTCCGGACAGGGGAGTGGAACTATGGCTACACCTTC,CASSSTFRTGEWNYGYTF
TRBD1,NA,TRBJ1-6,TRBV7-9,TGTGCCAGCAGCCCGGAGGTCCCGACAGGGATTAAGGCTAATTCACCCCTCCACTTT,CASSPEVPTGIKANSPLHF
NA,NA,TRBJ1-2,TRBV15,TGTGCCACCAGCAGAGATCGAATTCCGACAACCGGCTACACCTTC,CATSRDRIPTTGYTF
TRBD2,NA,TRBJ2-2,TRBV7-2,TGTGCCAGCAGCTCACTAGCGGGGGACACCGGGGAGCTGTTTTTT,CASSSLAGDTGELFF
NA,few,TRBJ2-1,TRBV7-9,TGTGCCAGCCCTATGGGGGGCTATGAGCAGTTCTTC,CASPMGGYEQFF
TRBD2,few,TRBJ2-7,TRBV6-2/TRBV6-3,TGTGCCAGCAGCCGGACTAGTGAGCAGTACTTC,CASSRTSEQYF
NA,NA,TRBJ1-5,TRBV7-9,TGTGCCAGCAGTTCCCAGGGGAATAGCAATCAGCCCCAGCATTTT,CASSSQGNSNQPQHF
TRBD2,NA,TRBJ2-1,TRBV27,TGTGCCAATATCCGGGGGGAGTACAATGAGCAGTTCTTC,CANIRGEYNEQFF
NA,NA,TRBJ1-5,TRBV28,TGTGCCAGCAGCGGGGGCTACATGAGTCTAAGCAATCAGCCCCAGCATTTT,CASSGGYMSLSNQPQHF
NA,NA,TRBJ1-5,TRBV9,TGTGCCAGCAGCGTAGGGGCAGTAAATCAGCCCCAGCATTTT,CASSVGAVNQPQHF
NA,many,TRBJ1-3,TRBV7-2,TGTGCCAGCAGCTTCTCAGGACAGCCTGGAAACACCATATATTTT,CASSFSGQPGNTIYF
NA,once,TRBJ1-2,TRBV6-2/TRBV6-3,TGTGCCAGCAGTCATCGCCAGGAGATTAACTATGGCTACACCTTC,CASSHRQEINYGYTF
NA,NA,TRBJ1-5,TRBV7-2,TGTGCCAGCAGCCCCCTCGCCAGGCAGAATCAGCCCCAGCATTTT,CASSPLARQNQPQHF
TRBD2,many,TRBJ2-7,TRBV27,TGTGCCAGCAGTAGTCGGGGGGCCTACGAGCAGTACTTC,CASSSRGAYEQYF
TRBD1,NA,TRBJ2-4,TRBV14,TGTGCCAGCAGCCAAGGGACAGGGTTGACCAAAAACATTCAGTACTTC,CASSQGTGLTKNIQYF
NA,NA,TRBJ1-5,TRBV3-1,TGTGCCAGCAGCCAACCAAATATTGAGGTCTTCAATCAGCCCCAGCATTTT,CASSQPNIEVFNQPQHF
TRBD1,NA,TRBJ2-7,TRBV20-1,TGCAGTGCATACGGACAGGGGGTTTACGAGCAGTACTTC,CSAYGQGVYEQYF
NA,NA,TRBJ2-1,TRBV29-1,TGCAGCGTTGAAGCTCTGCCCTACAATGAGCAGTTCTTC,CSVEALPYNEQFF
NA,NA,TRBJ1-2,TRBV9,TGTGCCAGCAGCGTAGGGGGCGACGGGGGATCTAACTATGGCTACACCTTC,CASSVGGDGGSNYGYTF
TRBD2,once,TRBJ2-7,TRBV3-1,TGTGCCAGCAGCCAAGATCCCCTAGCGGGGATCTACAATGAGCAGTACTTC,CASSQDPLAGIYNEQYF
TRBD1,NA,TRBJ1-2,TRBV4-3,TGCGCCAGCAGCCCTCGGGACAGGGCGATAGCTAACTATGGCTACACCTTC,CASSPRDRAIANYGYTF
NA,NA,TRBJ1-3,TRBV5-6,TGTGCCAGCAGCAACCGCGCTACCTCTGGAAACACCATATATTTT,CASSNRATSGNTIYF
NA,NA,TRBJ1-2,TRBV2,TGTGCCAGCAGGGCCTACTCTACAGCTAACTATGGCTACACCTTC,CASRAYSTANYGYTF
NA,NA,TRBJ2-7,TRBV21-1,TGTGCCAACAGCAAAGCCGACAGAAACATTCCTGATGCCTACGAGCAGTACTTC,CANSKADRNIPDAYEQYF
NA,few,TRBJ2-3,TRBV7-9,TGTGCCAGCTGGGCGGGCGTAAACATACGCACAGATACGCAGTATTTT,CASWAGVNIRTDTQYF
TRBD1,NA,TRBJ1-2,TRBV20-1,TGCAGTGCTAGTTCAGGACAGGGGGCGGATGGCTACACCTTC,CSASSGQGADGYTF
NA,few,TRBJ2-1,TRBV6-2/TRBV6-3,TGTGCCAGCAAAAGAGGAACCGGGACTCCATGGGGTGAGCAGTTCTTC,CASKRGTGTPWGEQFF
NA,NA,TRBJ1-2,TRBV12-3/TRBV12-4,TGTGCCAGCCGACCAGTGGGGACGAAGGATGGCTACACCTTC,CASRPVGTKDGYTF
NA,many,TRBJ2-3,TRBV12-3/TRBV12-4,TGTGCCAGCAGTTTAGGGAGGCGGGATACGCAGTATTTT,CASSLGRRDTQYF
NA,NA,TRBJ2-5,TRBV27,TGTGCCAGCAGTCCATCTACAGGGTCCTTATCAGAGCAGTACTTC,CASSPSTGSLSEQYF
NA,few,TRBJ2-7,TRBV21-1,TGTGCCAGCAACTCACCTGACAGCCCGGTATACGAGCAGTACTTC,CASNSPDSPVYEQYF
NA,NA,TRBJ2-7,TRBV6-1,TGTGCCAGCAGTCAGCTACCCGGGACTGGGAAAGAGGCCCAGTACTTC,CASSQLPGTGKEAQYF
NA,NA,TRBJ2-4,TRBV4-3,TGCGCCAGCAGCCAAGATTCGGAAAACATTCAGTACTTC,CASSQDSENIQYF